The next 4 T cell receptor beta chains were all read from a single sample in a study of shared clonotypes between healthy human individuals. This table comes from immunoSEQ multiplex PCR, and its TCRdb copy is limited to in-frame clones, with some not included. Among approximately 2.1 million clones listed, 90% to 95% were seen once. The specimen was naive CD4+ T cells from PBMCs. The sample's subset: CD45RA+ positively selected. The receptor source for this set is a man aged 18 to 29 in good health. Some clones in this sample may be carry-over from other donors' samples.

The chain uses TRBV7-8 and TRBJ2-1; 10 positions agree with TRBD1. The junction had 1 base not matched to a gene; V was cut back by 3 bases and J by 2 bases. Germline V gene lookup returns CDR1 SGHVS and CDR2 FQNEAQ. The CDR3 loop spans 15 amino acids. CDR3 DNA: TGTGCCAGCAGCTTTGACAGGGGGCCCTACAATGAGCAGTTCTTC. The encoded protein is CASSFDRGPYNEQFF.

The chain employs TRBV6-5 and TRBJ2-5, with 8 nucleotides matching TRBD1. Germline loops: CDR1 MNHEY, CDR2 SVGAGI. V lost 5 bases to trimming and J lost 5 bases; unmatched junction nucleotides: 4. The CDR3 spans 13 residues. CDR3 protein: CASSRTGRETQYF. The CDR3 nucleotides read TGTGCCAGCAGTCGGACAGGGCGTGAGACCCAGTACTTC.

V and J are TRBV28 and TRBJ2-7, with 7 bases identical to TRBD1. Germline V gene data show CDR1 as MDHEN and CDR2 as SYDVKM. The CDR3 sequence is 15 residues long. J was trimmed by 6 bases and V by 3 bases; bases with no gene match: 11. The CDR3: CASSFSRQGSREQYF. The CDR3 nucleotides read TGTGCCAGCAGTTTTTCAAGACAGGGATCCCGCGAGCAGTACTTC.

The chain links TRBV5-5 to TRBJ1-1, with TRBD1 as a possible D gene (6 bases). Per germline, CDR1 SGHKS and CDR2 YYEKEE (reference sequence). V was cut by 5 bases and J by 0 bases, with 14 bases left in between. The CDR3 covers 15 residues. The CDR3 loop is CASRTPGHMNTEAFF. Written as DNA, the CDR3 is TGTGCCAGCAGAACTCCGGGACACATGAACACTGAAGCTTTCTTT.